By frequency in the sample, the clone carrying this T cell receptor beta chain is medium-sized. The CDR3 has 17 residues. V shed 3 bases and J shed 3 bases, with 19 bases lying between them. CDR1 and CDR2 from the germline V gene are SGHRS and YFSETQ. The repertoire was sequenced with immunoSEQ multiplex PCR; TCRdb's copy has only in-frame clones and lacks some. Of around 6,700 clones in the sample, 50% to 80% were seen once. The record originates from a study of early stage breast cancer tumors. The receptor's source is a person aged 45-60 years with breast cancer. The chain employs TRBV5-1 and TRBJ2-1; maybe TRBD2 (5 bases). The sample consisted of normal breast tissue next to the tumor. This CDR3 reads CASSSSPTSEGYNEQFF. The CDR3 DNA reads as TGCGCCAGCAGCTCTTCCCCCACTAGTGAGGGCTACAATGAGCAGTTCTTC.